The source of this T cell receptor (beta chain) is a study of blood T cell repertoires in COVID-19. Only in-frame clones appear in the TCRdb table, and some are missing; sequencing was by immunoSEQ multiplex PCR. Found here are some 190,000 clones, about 75% of them singletons; the top ten hold about 9%. This CDR3 region has 13 residues. The germline V gene has CDR1 MNHEY and CDR2 SVGAGI. Between the trimmed V and J ends, which lost 6 bases and 3 bases, there was a span of 9 bases. This clone was seen a handful of times. This clonotype originated in a woman aged 45-60 years with active or convalescent COVID-19. This chain links TRBV6-5 with TRBJ1-5; D might be TRBD1 (6 bases). Sample: peripheral blood. CDR3 sequence: CASRGHHNQPQHF. The CDR3 DNA follows: TGTGCCAGCAGGGGACACCACAATCAGCCCCAGCATTTT.